This T cell receptor beta chain was profiled in a study of cytomegalovirus exposure and HLA in healthy donors. PCR employed 60 Vbeta and 13 Jbeta primers. Repertoires were generated with immunoSEQ multiplex PCR, while TCRdb's copy carries only in-frame clones and drops some. In the table there are around 140,000 clones, approximately 78% of which are singletons. The table lists this clone with a few counts. This CDR3 has 14 amino acids. Trimming at V came to 3 bases and at J to 0 bases, leaving 3 bases not matched to a gene. Per the germline V gene, CDR1 is SGDLS and CDR2 is YYNGEE. The V gene is TRBV9, the J gene TRBJ2-7; 7 bases line up with TRBD1. The sample was PBMCs. This receptor was identified in a female donor in good health and CMV-seronegative. The CDR3 DNA reads TGTGCCAGCAGCGGCCCAGGGGGCTCCTACGAGCAGTACTTC. Amino acids: CASSGPGGSYEQYF.